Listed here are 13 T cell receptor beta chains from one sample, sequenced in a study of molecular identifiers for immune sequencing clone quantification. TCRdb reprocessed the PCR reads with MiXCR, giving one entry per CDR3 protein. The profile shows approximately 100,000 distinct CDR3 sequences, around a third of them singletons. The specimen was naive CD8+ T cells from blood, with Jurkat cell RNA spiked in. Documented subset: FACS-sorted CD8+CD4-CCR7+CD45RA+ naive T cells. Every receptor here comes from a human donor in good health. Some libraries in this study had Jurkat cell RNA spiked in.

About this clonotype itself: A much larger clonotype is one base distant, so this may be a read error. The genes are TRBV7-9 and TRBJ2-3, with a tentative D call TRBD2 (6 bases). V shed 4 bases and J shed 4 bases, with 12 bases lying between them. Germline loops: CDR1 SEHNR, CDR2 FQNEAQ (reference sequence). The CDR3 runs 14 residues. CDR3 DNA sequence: TGTGCCAGCAGCTGGAGGGTGTTGGCAGATACGCAGTATTTT. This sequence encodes CASSWRVLADTQYF.

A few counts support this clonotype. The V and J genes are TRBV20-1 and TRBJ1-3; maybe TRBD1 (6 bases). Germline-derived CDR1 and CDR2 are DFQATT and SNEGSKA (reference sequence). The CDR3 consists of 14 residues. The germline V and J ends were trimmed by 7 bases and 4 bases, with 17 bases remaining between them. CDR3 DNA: TGCAGTGAGTACAAGTGGACAGACGGAAACACCATATATTTT. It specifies CSEYKWTDGNTIYF.

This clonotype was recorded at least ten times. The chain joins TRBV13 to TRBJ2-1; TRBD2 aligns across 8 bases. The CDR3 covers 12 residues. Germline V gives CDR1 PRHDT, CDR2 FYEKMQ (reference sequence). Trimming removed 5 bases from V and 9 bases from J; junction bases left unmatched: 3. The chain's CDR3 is CASSATSGEQFF. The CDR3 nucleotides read TGTGCCAGCAGCGCCACTAGCGGTGAGCAGTTCTTC. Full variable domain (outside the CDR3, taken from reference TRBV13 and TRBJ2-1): AAGVIQSPRHLIKEKRETATLKCYPIPRHDTVYWYQQGPGQDPQFLISFYEKMQSDKGSIPDRFSAQQFSDYHSELNMSSLELGDSALYFCASSATSGEQFFGPGTRLTVL.

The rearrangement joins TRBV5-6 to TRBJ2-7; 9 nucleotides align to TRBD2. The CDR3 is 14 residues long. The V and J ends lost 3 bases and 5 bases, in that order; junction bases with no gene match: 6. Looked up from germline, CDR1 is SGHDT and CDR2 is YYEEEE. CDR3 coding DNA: TGTGCCAGCAGCTGGGGGACTAGCTTCCACGAGCAGTACTTC. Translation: CASSWGTSFHEQYF.

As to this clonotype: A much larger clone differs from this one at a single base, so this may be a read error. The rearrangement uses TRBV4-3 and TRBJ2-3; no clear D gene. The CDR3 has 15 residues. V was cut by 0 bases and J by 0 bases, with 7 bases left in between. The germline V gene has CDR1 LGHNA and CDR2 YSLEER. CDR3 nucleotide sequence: TGCGCCAGCAGCCAAGATGCGACGAGCACAGATACGCAGTATTTT. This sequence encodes CASSQDATSTDTQYF.

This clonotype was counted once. The CDR3 bases are TGCAGTGCGGGACAGGGAACCTACGAGCAGTACTTC. Protein: CSAGQGTYEQYF. The chain links TRBV20-1 to TRBJ2-7; 9 nucleotides match TRBD1. The length of the CDR3 is 12 residues. Per germline, CDR1 DFQATT and CDR2 SNEGSKA (reference sequence). V lost 6 bases to trimming and J lost 2 bases; unmatched junction nucleotides: 2.

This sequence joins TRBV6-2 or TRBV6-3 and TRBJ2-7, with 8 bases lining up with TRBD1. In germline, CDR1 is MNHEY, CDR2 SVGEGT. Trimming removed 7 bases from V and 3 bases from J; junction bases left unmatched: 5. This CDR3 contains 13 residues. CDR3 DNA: TGTGCCAGCAACTCCGACAGGGGCTACGAGCAGTACTTC. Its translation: CASNSDRGYEQYF.

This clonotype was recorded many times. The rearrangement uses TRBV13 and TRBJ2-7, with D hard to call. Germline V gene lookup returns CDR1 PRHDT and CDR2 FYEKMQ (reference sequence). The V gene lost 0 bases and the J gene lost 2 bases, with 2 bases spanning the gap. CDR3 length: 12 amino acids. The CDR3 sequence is CASSLGAYEQYF. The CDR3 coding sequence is TGTGCCAGCAGCTTAGGGGCCTACGAGCAGTACTTC.

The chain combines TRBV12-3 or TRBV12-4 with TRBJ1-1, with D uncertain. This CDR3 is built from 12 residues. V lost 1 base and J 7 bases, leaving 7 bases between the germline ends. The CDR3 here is CASSLGQVEAFF. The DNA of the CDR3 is TGTGCCAGCAGTTTAGGTCAAGTTGAAGCTTTCTTT.

CDR3 sequence reads: CASSVNPWQATDTQYF. Here the CDR3 DNA reads TGTGCCAGCAGTGTAAATCCGTGGCAGGCGACAGATACGCAGTATTTT. The gene calls are TRBV25-1 and TRBJ2-3; D remains unclear. The CDR3 length is 16 residues. The V end lost 4 bases, the J end lost 3 bases, and 17 bases lay between the germline ends. CDR1 is MGHDK, CDR2 SYGVNS, per germline. The full variable domain, completed using reference TRBV25-1 and TRBJ2-3, is EADIYQTPRYLVIGTGKKITLECSQTMGHDKMYWYQQDPGMELHLIHYSYGVNSTEKGDLSSESTVSRIRTEHFPLTLESARPSHTSQYLCASSVNPWQATDTQYFGPGTRLTVL.

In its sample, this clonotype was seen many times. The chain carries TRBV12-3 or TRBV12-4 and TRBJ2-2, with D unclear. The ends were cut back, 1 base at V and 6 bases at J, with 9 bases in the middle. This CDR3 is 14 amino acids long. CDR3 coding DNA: TGTGCCAGCAGTTTAGGGGGTCCCGCCGGGGAGCTGTTTTTT. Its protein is CASSLGGPAGELFF.

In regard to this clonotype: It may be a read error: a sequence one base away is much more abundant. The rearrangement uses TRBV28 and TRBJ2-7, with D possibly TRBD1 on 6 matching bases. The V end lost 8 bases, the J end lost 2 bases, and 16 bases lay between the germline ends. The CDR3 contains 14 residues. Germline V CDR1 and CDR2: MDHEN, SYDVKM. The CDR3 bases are TGTGCCAGCGGTTCTAGGACAGCCCCCTACGAGCAGTACTTC. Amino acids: CASGSRTAPYEQYF.

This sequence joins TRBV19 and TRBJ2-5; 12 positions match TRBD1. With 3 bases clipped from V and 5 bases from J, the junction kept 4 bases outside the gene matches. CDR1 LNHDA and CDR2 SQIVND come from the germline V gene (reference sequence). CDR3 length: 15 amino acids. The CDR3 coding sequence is TGTGCCAGTAGTATCCTCGGGACAGGGGGCGAGACCCAGTACTTC. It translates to CASSILGTGGETQYF. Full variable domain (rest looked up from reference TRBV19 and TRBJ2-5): DGGITQSPKYLFRKEGQNVTLSCEQNLNHDAMYWYRQDPGQGLRLIYYSQIVNDFQKGDIAEGYSVSREKKESFPLTVTSAQKNPTAFYLCASSILGTGGETQYFGPGTRLLVL.